This TCR beta chain appears in the sequencing data of a study of T cell responses to AZD1222 COVID-19 vaccine. Study-level findings and limits: The peak T cell response came first, and repertoires were sampled only after it. With dominance at 160-218 and 743-854, vaccine-associated CD4 TCRs spanned spike. The reported proportion of spike-specific TCRs targeting unmutated variant regions was nearly half.

Note on this clone: Its antigen remains unknown.

The CDR3 consists of 15 residues. Deletions cut 3 bases from V and 5 bases from J, with 13 bases between. Looked up from germline, CDR1 is LNHDA and CDR2 is SQIVND (reference sequence). This table comes from immunoSEQ multiplex PCR, and its TCRdb copy is limited to in-frame clones, with some not included. The data contain about 120,000 clones, roughly 88% of them singletons. Pooling was applied to second doses at about 4 or about 12 weeks. V usage is TRBV19 and J usage is TRBJ1-4; unclear D gene. Material: peripheral blood, obtained 28 days after the second AZD1222 dose. The clonotype was recovered from an adult who received the AZD1222 COVID-19 vaccine. The CDR3 nucleotides are TGTGCCAGTAGTATTTCGAGGGAAGGAAATGAAAAACTGTTTTTT. It yields the protein CASSISREGNEKLFF.